These 16 T cell receptor beta chains were all obtained from the same sample, sequenced in a study of cytomegalovirus exposure and HLA in healthy donors. The primer mix had 60 Vbeta and 13 Jbeta primers. Method: immunoSEQ multiplex PCR; TCRdb's copy keeps in-frame clones and lacks some. The sample lists 100,000 to 150,000 clones; around 77% were seen once. The specimen sequenced was PBMCs. Receptor source: a human donor in good health.

The chain employs TRBV9 and TRBJ2-7; 8 nucleotides match TRBD2. V was pared by 0 bases and J by 7 bases, with 12 bases of the junction left unmatched. CDR3 length: 16 residues. The germline CDR1 and CDR2 sequences are SGDLS and YYNGEE. Written as DNA, the CDR3 is TGTGCCAGCAGCGTAGCTGATATCGGACTAGCAGGGGAGCAGTACTTC. This sequence encodes CASSVADIGLAGEQYF.

The V and J genes are TRBV7-8 and TRBJ1-5; TRBD1 might be the D (6 bases). The CDR3 spans 15 residues. CDR1 is SGHVS and CDR2 is FQNEAQ in the germline V gene. Deletions cut 7 bases from V and 6 bases from J, with 19 bases between. The CDR3: CASTSQGGTSQPQHF. In DNA form, the CDR3 reads TGTGCCAGCACCTCACAGGGCGGTACGAGTCAGCCCCAGCATTTT.

The genes are TRBV2 and TRBJ1-1; possible D gene TRBD1, 6 bases. V was clipped by 2 bases and J by 6 bases, with 13 bases between them. The CDR3 is made up of 14 amino acids. Germline-derived CDR1 and CDR2 are SNHLY and FYNNEI. In nucleotides, the CDR3 is TGTGCCAGCAGTGAAAGGCGGGGGCACGCTGAAGCTTTCTTT. It is translated as CASSERRGHAEAFF.

The J gene is TRBJ2-5, the V gene TRBV2; D might be TRBD2 (6 bases). Trimming stripped 0 bases from V and 5 bases from J, with 13 bases between. Per the germline V gene, CDR1 is SNHLY and CDR2 is FYNNEI. This CDR3 has 15 residues. CDR3 DNA sequence: TGTGCCAGCAGTGAAGCAGGAGGAGGAGGGGAGACCCAGTACTTC. It codes for CASSEAGGGGETQYF.

The V call is TRBV7-9, the J call TRBJ1-2; D might be TRBD1 (6 bases). Trimming stripped 6 bases from V and 0 bases from J, with 11 bases between. CDR1 is SEHNR, CDR2 FQNEAQ, per germline (reference sequence). The CDR3 has 14 amino acids. CDR3 amino acids: CASSGEGANYGYTF. CDR3 sequence (DNA): TGTGCCAGCAGTGGTGAGGGGGCTAACTATGGCTACACCTTC. Full variable domain (remainder filled in from reference TRBV7-9 and TRBJ1-2): DTGVSQNPRHKITKRGQNVTFRCDPISEHNRLYWYRQTLGQGPEFLTYFQNEAQLEKSRLLSDRFSAERPKGSFSTLEIQRTEQGDSAMYLCASSGEGANYGYTFGSGTRLTVV.

This clone was found a few times. The V call is TRBV6-6, the J call TRBJ2-7, with TRBD1 matching over 10 bases. Germline values: CDR1 MNHNY, CDR2 SVGAGI (reference sequence). V shed 6 bases, J shed 2 bases, and the junction held 7 bases outside the gene matches. This CDR3 is 15 amino acids long. CDR3 protein: CASRTTGTGAYEQYF. In DNA, the CDR3 is TGTGCCAGCAGGACAACCGGGACAGGGGCCTACGAGCAGTACTTC.

This clone has just a few counts. V and J are TRBV4-2 and TRBJ2-5, with a weak D call TRBD2 (7 bases). Germline V gene sequence: CDR1 LGHNA, CDR2 YNFKEQ. Trimming removed 2 bases from V and 2 bases from J, with 15 bases in between. The length of the CDR3 is 16 residues. The CDR3 loop is CASSQYGGAGQETQYF. CDR3 DNA: TGTGCCAGCAGCCAATATGGGGGGGCCGGACAAGAGACCCAGTACTTC.

This sequence joins TRBV9 and TRBJ1-4; D is unresolved. The germline V gene encodes CDR1 SGDLS and CDR2 YYNGEE. The CDR3 spans 14 residues. Between the trimmed V and J ends, which lost 3 bases and 1 base, there was a span of 7 bases. The CDR3 protein is CASSGERTNEKLFF. CDR3 DNA: TGTGCCAGCAGCGGAGAAAGAACTAATGAAAAACTGTTTTTT.

On this clone: Compared with germline, one end of the junction differs, possibly owing to a read error. In DNA form, the CDR3 reads TGCAGCGCCGGCGTAGGCAGGGGGTCCTCTGGGGCCAACGGCCTGACTTTC. It codes for CSAGVGRGSSGANGLTF. The chain is built from TRBV29-1 and TRBJ2-6; 7 bases line up with TRBD1. The V gene's germline CDR1 is SQVTM and CDR2 ANQGSEA. The CDR3 has 17 amino acids.

The V call is TRBV11-2, the J call TRBJ1-5; no clear D gene. V was cut by 5 bases and J by 1 base, with 15 bases left in between. CDR1 is SGHAT, CDR2 FQNNGV, per germline. This CDR3 spans 16 amino acids. CDR3 residues: CASSPGPGRSNQPQHF. CDR3 DNA sequence: TGTGCCAGCAGCCCTGGCCCGGGGAGGAGCAATCAGCCCCAGCATTTT.

The chain recombines TRBV30 with TRBJ1-4; D is possibly TRBD1 (5 bases). The V gene's germline CDR1 is GTSNPN and CDR2 SVGIG (reference sequence). The V and J ends lost 3 bases and 8 bases respectively, with 16 bases between them. The CDR3 length is 14 residues. The CDR3 is CAWRFGTVLEKLFF. In nucleotides, the CDR3 is TGTGCCTGGAGATTCGGGACTGTCCTGGAAAAACTGTTTTTT.

The chain carries TRBV28 and TRBJ1-1; D is possibly TRBD1 (5 bases). Per the germline V gene, CDR1 is MDHEN and CDR2 is SYDVKM. This CDR3 has 15 amino acids. Trimming took off 5 bases at V and 6 bases at J, with 19 bases between the two ends. The CDR3 sequence is CASSPRGRVDPEAFF. The CDR3 coding sequence is TGTGCCAGCAGTCCCCGGGGGAGGGTAGACCCTGAAGCTTTCTTT.

This chain connects TRBV6-1 to TRBJ2-7, with unresolved D. CDR3 size: 15 residues. Germline V gene data show CDR1 as MNHNS and CDR2 as SASEGT. V dropped 6 bases and J dropped 3 bases, with 18 bases sitting between them. CDR3 residues: CASRPTHGVFYEQYF. The CDR3 DNA reads as TGTGCCAGCAGGCCCACCCACGGTGTGTTCTACGAGCAGTACTTC.

V usage is TRBV9 and J usage is TRBJ1-2; D gene uncertain. With 0 bases removed from V and 6 bases from J, the gap between germline ends came to 9 bases. The CDR3 is 13 residues long. Germline-derived CDR1 and CDR2 are SGDLS and YYNGEE. The CDR3 region is CASSVEQRDGYTF. CDR3 sequence (DNA): TGTGCCAGCAGCGTAGAACAGCGGGATGGCTACACCTTC.

The chain has TRBV7-9 and TRBJ2-2; 8 bases map to TRBD1. This CDR3 is built from 14 residues. V lost 10 bases, J lost 4 bases, and 8 bases stayed unmatched. The germline V gene has CDR1 SEHNR and CDR2 FQNEAQ (reference sequence). CDR3 residues: CANGQGMSTGELFF. The CDR3 DNA sequence: TGTGCCAACGGACAGGGAATGAGCACCGGGGAGCTGTTTTTT.

Written as DNA, the CDR3 is TGTGCCAGCAGCTCAGCGGTGGGACTTAATAAAAACATTCAGTACTTC. This codes for CASSSAVGLNKNIQYF. The chain joins TRBV28 to TRBJ2-4, with D tentatively TRBD2 (6 bases). The CDR3 contains 16 residues. With 6 bases removed from V and 4 bases from J, the gap between germline ends came to 19 bases. From germline, CDR1 is MDHEN and CDR2 SYDVKM.